What follows describes a single T cell receptor (beta chain). Compared with germline, one end of the junction differs, possibly owing to a read error. This entry comes from a study of Graves' ophthalmopathy and Graves' hyperthyroidism. The CDR3 loop spans 15 amino acids. Germline CDR1 is SNHLY and CDR2 is FYNNEI. Amplification of TCR beta CDR3 regions used RNA transcripts. Following a first-round RT-PCR that used HTBI primers, a second-round multiplex PCR was carried out. Each CDR3 protein gets one entry after TCRdb re-called the multiplex PCR reads with MiXCR. Here the sample spans some 15,000 distinct CDR3 sequences, 50% being singletons.

The genes are TRBV2 and TRBJ2-5, with 10 bases matching TRBD1. Specimen: peripheral blood. The sequence was obtained from a woman aged 25 to 45 with Graves' ophthalmopathy. The CDR3: CACSGQGGSNQPQYF. The CDR3 DNA reads TGTGCCTGCAGTGGACAGGGGGGGAGCAATCAGCCCCAGTACTTC.